This T cell receptor beta chain came from a study of CD8 T cells in Susac syndrome. In blood CD8+ and CD4+ T cells, TCR beta underwent sequencing. RNA was extracted with the RNeasy kit, and a quantity of roughly 0.5 to 1 ug was reverse transcribed using random hexamers. Via MiXCR, TCRdb re-called the immunoSEQ multiplex PCR reads, giving one row per CDR3 protein. In the table there are about 240,000 distinct CDR3 sequences, about 96% of which are singletons. The clonotype comes from a human donor with Susac syndrome. Material: CD4+ T cells from PBMCs.

The CDR3 sequence: CASSADKETQYF. The DNA for the CDR3 is TGTGCCAGCAGCGCCGACAAAGAGACCCAGTACTTC. The chain links TRBV7-2 to TRBJ2-5, with D uncertain. The CDR3 is 12 amino acids. The germline V gene has CDR1 SGHTA and CDR2 FQGNSA. V was shortened by 5 bases and J by 3 bases, with 7 bases between the two germline ends.